Following are 20 T cell receptor beta chains from one sample sequenced in a study of T cell responses to AZD1222 COVID-19 vaccine. TCRdb keeps only in-frame clones here, not all; method: immunoSEQ multiplex PCR. The sample carries over 65,000 clones, 88% recorded once. The material was peripheral blood, obtained 28 days after the second AZD1222 dose. These receptors were obtained from an adult who received the AZD1222 COVID-19 vaccine.

This rearrangement joins TRBV7-7 to TRBJ1-1; D may be TRBD1 (6 bases). This CDR3 spans 14 amino acids. The V and J ends lost 7 bases and 1 base respectively, with 13 bases between them. CDR1 is SSHAT, CDR2 FNYEAQ, per germline (reference sequence). CDR3 in amino acids: CASTPLGQNTEAFF. The DNA for the CDR3 is TGTGCCAGCACCCCCCTGGGACAGAACACTGAAGCTTTCTTT.

This chain joins TRBV5-4 and TRBJ2-7; D uncertain. The CDR3 is 13 residues long. From germline, CDR1 is SGHNT and CDR2 YYREEE (reference sequence). V lost 4 bases to trimming and J lost 0 bases, with 8 bases between them. CDR3 sequence: CASSVKTSYEQYF. In DNA form, the CDR3 reads TGTGCCAGCAGCGTGAAAACCTCCTACGAGCAGTACTTC.

The V and J genes are TRBV11-3 and TRBJ2-7, with TRBD1 identical over 9 bases. Per germline, CDR1 SGHNT and CDR2 YENEEA. The CDR3 is made up of 13 amino acids. The V gene end was trimmed by 3 bases and the J gene end by 4 bases; junction bases not matched to a gene: 1. CDR3 region: CASSLTGGYEQYF. The CDR3 region has the DNA TGTGCCAGCAGCTTGACAGGGGGGTACGAGCAGTACTTC.

This chain links TRBV11-2 with TRBJ2-7; either TRBD1 or TRBD2 may supply D (5 bases each). CDR3 length: 13 residues. Trimming left V 5 bases short and J 3 bases short, with 11 bases between. The germline V gene has CDR1 SGHAT and CDR2 FQNNGV. CDR3 DNA sequence: TGTGCCAGCAGCCACGGGGCAGACTACGAGCAGTACTTC. It translates to CASSHGADYEQYF.

The CDR3 nucleotides read TGCGCCAGCAGCTTGGGGGACCTGCCGGGACAGCCCCAGCATTTT. Residues: CASSLGDLPGQPQHF. The chain combines TRBV5-1 with TRBJ1-5; D is possibly TRBD1 (5 bases). V lost 0 bases to trimming and J lost 7 bases, with 14 bases between them. This CDR3 spans 15 amino acids. Germline V gene lookup returns CDR1 SGHRS and CDR2 YFSETQ.

V is TRBV20-1 and J is TRBJ1-1, with D hard to call. Per the germline V gene, CDR1 is DFQATT and CDR2 is SNEGSKA (reference sequence). V lost 8 bases and J 0 bases, leaving 4 bases between the germline ends. The CDR3 runs to 10 residues. In nucleotides, the CDR3 is TGCAGTATCATGAACACTGAAGCTTTCTTT. It translates to CSIMNTEAFF.

The chain employs TRBV6-5 and TRBJ1-2, with D maybe TRBD1 (5 bases). Trimming removed 9 bases at V and 4 bases at J, with 18 bases between. Germline V gene data show CDR1 as MNHEY and CDR2 as SVGAGI. This CDR3 has 14 residues. The CDR3 sequence is CASELILDSYGYTF. In nucleotides, the CDR3 is TGTGCCAGTGAACTCATATTAGACAGCTATGGCTACACCTTC.

This clone was seen a single time. The chain employs TRBV19 and TRBJ1-1; D is unclear. Per the germline V gene, CDR1 is LNHDA and CDR2 is SQIVND (reference sequence). This CDR3 has 12 amino acids. Trimming pared 2 bases from V and 8 bases from J, leaving 9 bases between. CDR3 protein: CASSIYGREAFF. The CDR3 coding sequence is TGTGCCAGTAGTATATATGGCAGGGAAGCTTTCTTT.

The J gene is TRBJ1-4, the V gene TRBV27, with TRBD1 matching 7 bases. V gave up 6 bases and J gave up 7 bases; unmatched junction bases: 5. The CDR3 extends over 13 amino acids. Germline V gene data show CDR1 as MNHEY and CDR2 as SMNVEV (reference sequence). The CDR3 loop reads CASSRGTAEKLFF. Here the CDR3 DNA reads TGTGCCAGCAGCCGAGGGACAGCTGAAAAACTGTTTTTT.

The V call is TRBV28, the J call TRBJ2-1; no reliable D call. Germline CDR1 reads MDHEN; CDR2 reads SYDVKM. The CDR3 length is 13 residues. V shed 5 bases and J shed 2 bases, with 7 bases lying between them. Here the CDR3 reads CASSEPPYNEQFF. CDR3 bases: TGTGCCAGCAGTGAACCGCCCTACAATGAGCAGTTCTTC.

J is TRBJ1-2 and V is TRBV7-6; no clear D. V lost 4 bases and J lost 4, with 10 bases in between. Germline CDR1 and CDR2: SGHVS and FNYEAQ. The CDR3 totals 13 residues. CDR3 coding DNA: TGTGCCAGCAGCTACGGTAGTTCCTATGGCTACACCTTC. This sequence encodes CASSYGSSYGYTF. The whole variable domain, remainder taken from reference TRBV7-6 and TRBJ1-2, is GAGVSQSPRYKVTKRGQDVALRCDPISGHVSLYWYRQALGQGPEFLTYFNYEAQQDKSGLPNDRFSAERPEGSISTLTIQRTEQRDSAMYRCASSYGSSYGYTFGSGTRLTVV.

This clone was counted a single time. The gene calls are TRBV4-1 and TRBJ1-4, with D hard to call. Trimming shortened V by 4 bases and J by 10 bases, and 16 bases separated the two germline ends. Germline CDR1 reads MGHRA; CDR2 reads YSYEKL. This CDR3 is built from 14 residues. The CDR3 nucleotides are TGCGCCAGCAGCCTACCGGCGGAGGGAAGAAAACTGTTTTTT. Protein sequence: CASSLPAEGRKLFF.

This rearrangement joins TRBV4-1 to TRBJ2-7; no clear D. The CDR3 length is 13 residues. Germline CDR1 MGHRA, CDR2 YSYEKL. V dropped 3 bases and J dropped 6 bases, with 12 bases sitting between them. The CDR3 DNA follows: TGCGCCAGCAGCCATGGAACGGTTGGCGAGCAGTACTTC. Its translation: CASSHGTVGEQYF.

The CDR3 spells CASSSGQGRTGELFF. DNA for the CDR3: TGCGCCAGCAGCTCCGGACAGGGACGGACCGGGGAGCTGTTTTTT. V and J are TRBV5-1 and TRBJ2-2, with 8 nucleotides matching TRBD1. Germline V gene sequence: CDR1 SGHRS, CDR2 YFSETQ. V was clipped by 3 bases and J by 5 bases; unmatched bases: 6. The CDR3 totals 15 residues. Full variable domain (rest looked up from reference TRBV5-1 and TRBJ2-2): KAGVTQTPRYLIKTRGQQVTLSCSPISGHRSVSWYQQTPGQGLQFLFEYFSETQRNKGNFPGRFSGRQFSNSRSEMNVSTLELGDSALYLCASSSGQGRTGELFFGEGSRLTVL.

The chain combines TRBV7-9 with TRBJ2-7; 14 bases are shared with TRBD2. Germline trimming cut 10 bases from V and 7 bases from J; bases unmatched to any gene: 15. CDR3 size: 16 residues. CDR1 SEHNR and CDR2 FQNEAQ come from the germline V gene (reference sequence). The chain's CDR3 is CATHTPGLAGAREQYF. CDR3 DNA: TGTGCCACACATACACCGGGACTAGCGGGAGCGCGAGAGCAGTACTTC.

The chain carries TRBV3-1 (or the pseudogene TRBV3-2) and TRBJ1-5, with 7 nucleotides matching TRBD1. The V and J ends lost 0 bases and 2 bases, in that order; junction bases with no gene match: 7. CDR1 and CDR2 (germline): LGHDT, YNNKEL (reference sequence). The CDR3 loop spans 17 amino acids. CDR3 protein: CASSQDIIGQGNQPQHF. The CDR3 nucleotides are TGTGCCAGCAGCCAAGATATTATCGGACAGGGCAATCAGCCCCAGCATTTT.

The rearrangement links TRBV19 to TRBJ1-5, with D maybe TRBD1 (5 bases). With 10 bases removed from V and 2 bases from J, the gap between germline ends came to 18 bases. This CDR3 has 15 residues. Germline CDR1 and CDR2: LNHDA and SQIVND (reference sequence). CDR3 sequence: CATRDSGRGNQPQHF. For the CDR3, the DNA is TGTGCCACCAGGGACTCAGGGCGTGGCAATCAGCCCCAGCATTTT.

The rearrangement joins TRBV5-8 to TRBJ2-7; a weak D match, TRBD1 (5 bases). Trimming cost V 2 bases and J 3 bases, with 9 bases left between them. This CDR3 region has 13 residues. The germline CDR1 and CDR2 sequences are SGHTS and YDEGEE. CDR3 protein: CASSFQGFYEQYF. In DNA form, the CDR3 reads TGTGCCAGCAGCTTTCAGGGCTTCTACGAGCAGTACTTC.

The chain has TRBV4-1 and TRBJ2-3; 8 positions match TRBD1. The germline V gene encodes CDR1 MGHRA and CDR2 YSYEKL. The CDR3 covers 16 residues. The ends lost 3 bases at V and 3 bases at J; junction bases unmatched: 8. The CDR3 loop is CASSQGDRTGTDTQYF. DNA of the CDR3: TGCGCCAGCAGCCAGGGCGACCGGACAGGGACAGATACGCAGTATTTT.

This chain uses TRBV6-5 with TRBJ1-1; D is unresolved. With 5 bases removed from V and 6 bases from J, the gap between germline ends came to 7 bases. The germline V gene has CDR1 MNHEY and CDR2 SVGAGI. CDR3 length: 11 amino acids. CDR3 loop: CASSPSAEAFF. Written as DNA, the CDR3 is TGTGCCAGCAGTCCGAGCGCTGAAGCTTTCTTT.